This T cell receptor beta chain is drawn from a study of cytomegalovirus exposure and HLA in healthy donors. On the study more broadly: Under 90% of 350 to 400 genotyped donors fell in the Caucasian-associated ancestry cluster.

This CDR3 is 11 amino acids long. Germline values: CDR1 SQVTM, CDR2 ANQGSEA. The ends were cut back, 7 bases at V and 7 bases at J, with 12 bases in the middle. Points on this clone: Its antigen is currently unknown.

The PCR contained 60 Vbeta and 13 Jbeta primers. Profiled with immunoSEQ multiplex PCR; TCRdb holds only in-frame clones, not every one. The sample carries approximately 160,000 clones, more than 70% recorded once. The study's findings and limits: Diagnosis of cytomegalovirus status made by the classifier reportedly showed high specificity and sensitivity.

Sequencing was performed on PBMCs. This chain uses TRBV29-1 with TRBJ2-3; weak D call: TRBD2 (5 bases). The receptor was derived from a woman in her fifties or sixties in good health and CMV-seropositive. CDR3 region: CSERFGNTQYF. The CDR3 DNA sequence: TGCAGCGAGAGGTTCGGGAATACGCAGTATTTT.